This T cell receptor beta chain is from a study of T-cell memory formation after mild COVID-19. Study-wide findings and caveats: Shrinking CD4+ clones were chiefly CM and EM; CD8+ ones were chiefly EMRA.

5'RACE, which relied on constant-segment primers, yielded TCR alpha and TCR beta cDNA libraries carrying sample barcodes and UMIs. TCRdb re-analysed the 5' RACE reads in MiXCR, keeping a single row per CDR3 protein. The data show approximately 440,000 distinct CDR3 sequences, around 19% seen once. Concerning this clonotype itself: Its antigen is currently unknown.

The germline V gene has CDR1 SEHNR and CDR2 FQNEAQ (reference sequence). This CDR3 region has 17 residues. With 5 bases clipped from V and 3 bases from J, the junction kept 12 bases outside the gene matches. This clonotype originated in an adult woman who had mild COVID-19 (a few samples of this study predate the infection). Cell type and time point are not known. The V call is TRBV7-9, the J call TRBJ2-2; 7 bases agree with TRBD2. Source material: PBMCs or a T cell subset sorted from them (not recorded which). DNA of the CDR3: TGTGCCAGCAGCCCCCCAGGAGCTAGCGGTGACACCGGGGAGCTGTTTTTT. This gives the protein CASSPPGASGDTGELFF.